This T cell receptor (beta chain) was profiled in a study of T cell responses to AZD1222 COVID-19 vaccine. V trimming: 4 bases; J trimming: 2 bases; junction bases outside the gene matches: 7. Germline CDR1 and CDR2: SNHLY and FYNNEI. This CDR3 is 16 amino acids long. TCRdb's copy holds only in-frame clones and misses some; the assay was immunoSEQ multiplex PCR. The table shows about 130,000 clones, with more than 80% occurring only once. The TCR was taken from an adult in good health. The sample consisted of peripheral blood, taken on day 0 of AZD1222 vaccination. The chain combines TRBV2 with TRBJ1-5, with 8 bases fitting TRBD1. The CDR3 region is CASSGTGKGGNQPQHF. The CDR3 DNA reads as TGTGCCAGCAGTGGGACAGGGAAGGGAGGCAATCAGCCCCAGCATTTT.